The clone carrying this TCR beta chain has at least ten counts. CD4+ or CD8+ T cells, about 1 million per library, were used for sorted libraries. The data stem from a study of neurological immune-mediated disorders. The cDNA was synthesized by means of template-switch 5'RACE, which was carried out with 10-nucleotide random UMIs. A single record per CDR3 protein comes from TCRdb applying MiXCR to the 5' RACE reads. The sample includes approximately 38,000 distinct CDR3 sequences, 6% to 7.5% of them seen just once. The CDR3 has 15 residues. Germline V lookup: CDR1 SGHDN, CDR2 FVKESK. Trimming stripped 0 bases from V and 2 bases from J, with 11 bases between.

The source material was CD4+ T cells from blood. This receptor was obtained from a middle-aged man in good health. The V gene is TRBV14, the J gene TRBJ2-7; D possibly corresponds to TRBD1 (5 bases). DNA for the CDR3: TGTGCCAGCAGCCAAGATTGGGCCAGGGCCTACGAGCAGTACTTC. It specifies CASSQDWARAYEQYF.